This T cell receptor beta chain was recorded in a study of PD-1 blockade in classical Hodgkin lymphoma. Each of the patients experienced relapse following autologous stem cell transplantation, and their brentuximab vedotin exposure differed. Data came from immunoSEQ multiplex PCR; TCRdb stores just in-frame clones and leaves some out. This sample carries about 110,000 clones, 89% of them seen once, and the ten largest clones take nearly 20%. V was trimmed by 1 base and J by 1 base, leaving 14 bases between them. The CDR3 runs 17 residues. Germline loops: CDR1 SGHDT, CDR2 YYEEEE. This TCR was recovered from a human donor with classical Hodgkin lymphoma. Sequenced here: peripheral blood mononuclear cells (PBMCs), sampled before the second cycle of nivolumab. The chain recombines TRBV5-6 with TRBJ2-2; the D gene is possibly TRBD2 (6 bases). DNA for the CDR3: TGTGCCAGCAGCTTGATATCCTTGCGGGGGAACACCGGGGAGCTGTTTTTT. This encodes CASSLISLRGNTGELFF.